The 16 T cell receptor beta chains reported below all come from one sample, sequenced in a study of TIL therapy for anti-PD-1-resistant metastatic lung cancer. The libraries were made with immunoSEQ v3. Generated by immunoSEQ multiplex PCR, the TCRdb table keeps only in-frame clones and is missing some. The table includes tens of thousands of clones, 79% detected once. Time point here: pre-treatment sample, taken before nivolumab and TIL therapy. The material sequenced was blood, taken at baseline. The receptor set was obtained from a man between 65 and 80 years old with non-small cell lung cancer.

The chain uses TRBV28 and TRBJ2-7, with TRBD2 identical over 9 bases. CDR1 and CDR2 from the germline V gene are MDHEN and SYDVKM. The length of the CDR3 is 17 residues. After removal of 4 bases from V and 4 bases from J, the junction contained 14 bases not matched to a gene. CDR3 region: CASSSTKLAGWGYEQYF. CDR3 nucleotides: TGTGCCAGCAGTTCGACTAAGCTAGCGGGATGGGGTTACGAGCAGTACTTC.

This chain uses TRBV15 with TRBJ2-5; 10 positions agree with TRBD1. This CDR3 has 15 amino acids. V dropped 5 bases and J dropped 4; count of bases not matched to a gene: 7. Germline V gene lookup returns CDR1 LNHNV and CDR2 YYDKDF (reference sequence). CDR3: CATSARQGARETQYF. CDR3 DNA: TGTGCCACCAGCGCCCGACAGGGGGCAAGAGAGACCCAGTACTTC. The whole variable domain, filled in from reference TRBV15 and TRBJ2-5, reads DAMVIQNPRYQVTQFGKPVTLSCSQTLNHNVMYWYQQKSSQAPKLLFHYYDKDFNNEADTPDNFQSRRPNTSFCFLDIRSPGLGDTAMYLCATSARQGARETQYFGPGTRLLVL.

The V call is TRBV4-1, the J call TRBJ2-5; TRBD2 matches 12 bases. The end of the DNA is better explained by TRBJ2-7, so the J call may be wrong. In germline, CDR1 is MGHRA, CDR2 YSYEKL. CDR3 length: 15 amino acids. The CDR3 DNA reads TGCGCCAGCAGACAGCTAGCGGGAGGGCACTACGAGCAGTACTTC. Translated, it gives CASRQLAGGHYEQYF.

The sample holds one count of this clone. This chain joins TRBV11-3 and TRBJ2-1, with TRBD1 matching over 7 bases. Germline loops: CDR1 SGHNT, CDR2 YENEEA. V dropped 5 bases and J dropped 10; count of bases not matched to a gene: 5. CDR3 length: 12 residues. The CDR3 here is CASSVQGDEQFF. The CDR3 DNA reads TGTGCCAGCAGCGTGCAGGGGGACGAGCAGTTCTTC.

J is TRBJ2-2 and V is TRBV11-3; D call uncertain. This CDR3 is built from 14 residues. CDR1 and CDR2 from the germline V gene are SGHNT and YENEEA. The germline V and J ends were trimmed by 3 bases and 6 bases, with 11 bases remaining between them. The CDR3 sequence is CASSFKGTAGELFF. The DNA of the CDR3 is TGTGCCAGCAGCTTCAAGGGAACGGCCGGGGAGCTGTTTTTT.

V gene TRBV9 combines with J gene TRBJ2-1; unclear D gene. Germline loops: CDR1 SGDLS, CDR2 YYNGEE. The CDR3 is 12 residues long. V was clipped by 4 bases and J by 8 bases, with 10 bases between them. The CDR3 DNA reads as TGTGCCAGCAGCTCTATCCGCGATGAGCAGTTCTTC. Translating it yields CASSSIRDEQFF. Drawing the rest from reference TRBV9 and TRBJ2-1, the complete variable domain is DSGVTQTPKHLITATGQRVTLRCSPRSGDLSVYWYQQSLDQGLQFLIQYYNGEERAKGNILERFSAQQFPDLHSELNLSSLELGDSALYFCASSSIRDEQFFGPGTRLTVL.

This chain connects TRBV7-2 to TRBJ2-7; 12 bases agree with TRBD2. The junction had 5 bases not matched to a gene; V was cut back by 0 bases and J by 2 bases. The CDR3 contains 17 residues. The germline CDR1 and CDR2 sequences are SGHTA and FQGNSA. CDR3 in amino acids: CASSLATSGRPTYEQYF. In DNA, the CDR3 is TGTGCCAGCAGCTTAGCCACTAGCGGGAGGCCAACCTACGAGCAGTACTTC.

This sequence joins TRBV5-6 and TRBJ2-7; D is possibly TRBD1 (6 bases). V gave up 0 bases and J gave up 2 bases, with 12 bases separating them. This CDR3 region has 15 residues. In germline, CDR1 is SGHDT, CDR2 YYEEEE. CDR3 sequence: CASSLGQVGAYEQYF. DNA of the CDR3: TGTGCCAGCAGCTTGGGACAGGTGGGAGCCTACGAGCAGTACTTC.

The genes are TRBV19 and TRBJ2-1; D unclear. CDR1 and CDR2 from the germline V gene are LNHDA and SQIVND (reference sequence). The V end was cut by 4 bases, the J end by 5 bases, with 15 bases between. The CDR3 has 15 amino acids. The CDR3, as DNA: TGTGCCAGTAGTAGGTATGGATTTGCAGACAATGAGCAGTTCTTC. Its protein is CASSRYGFADNEQFF.

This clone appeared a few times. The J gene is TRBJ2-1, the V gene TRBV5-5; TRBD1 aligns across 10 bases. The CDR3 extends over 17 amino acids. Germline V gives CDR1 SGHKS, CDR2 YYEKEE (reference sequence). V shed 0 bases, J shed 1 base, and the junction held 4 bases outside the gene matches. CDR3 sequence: CASSLAGQGISYNEQFF. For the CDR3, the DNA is TGTGCCAGCAGCTTGGCGGGACAGGGGATTTCCTACAATGAGCAGTTCTTC. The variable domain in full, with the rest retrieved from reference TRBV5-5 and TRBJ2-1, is DAGVTQSPTHLIKTRGQQVTLRCSPISGHKSVSWYQQVLGQGPQFIFQYYEKEERGRGNFPDRFSARQFPNYSSELNVNALLLGDSALYLCASSLAGQGISYNEQFFGPGTRLTVL.

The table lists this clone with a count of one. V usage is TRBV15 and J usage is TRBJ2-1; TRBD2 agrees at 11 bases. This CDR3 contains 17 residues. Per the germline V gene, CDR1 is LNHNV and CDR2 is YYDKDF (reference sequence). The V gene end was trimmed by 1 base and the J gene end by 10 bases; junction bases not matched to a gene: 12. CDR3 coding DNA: TGTGCCACCAGCAGAGGAAATAGCGGGAGGGCCCTAGAGGAGCAGTTCTTC. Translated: CATSRGNSGRALEEQFF.

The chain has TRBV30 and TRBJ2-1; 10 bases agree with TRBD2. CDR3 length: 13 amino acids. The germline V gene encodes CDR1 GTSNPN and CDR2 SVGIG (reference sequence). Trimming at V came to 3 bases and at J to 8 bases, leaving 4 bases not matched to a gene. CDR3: CAWRLAGSYEQFF. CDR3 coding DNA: TGTGCCTGGAGACTAGCGGGATCATATGAGCAGTTCTTC. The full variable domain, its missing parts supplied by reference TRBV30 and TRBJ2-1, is SQTIHQWPATLVQPVGSPLSLECTVEGTSNPNLYWYRQAAGRGLQLLFYSVGIGQISSEVPQNLSASRPQDRQFILSSKKLLLSDSGFYLCAWRLAGSYEQFFGPGTRLTVL.

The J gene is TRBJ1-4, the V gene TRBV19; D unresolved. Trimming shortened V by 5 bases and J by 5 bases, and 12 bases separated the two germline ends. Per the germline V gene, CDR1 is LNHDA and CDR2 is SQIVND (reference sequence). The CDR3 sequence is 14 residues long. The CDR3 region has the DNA TGTGCCAGTAGTTCCGGCGAGAGCAATGAAAAACTGTTTTTT. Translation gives CASSSGESNEKLFF.

The CDR3 nucleotides read TGTGCCAGCAGCACGGGGACTAGCGGGAGTGCTTTCTTC. Translated: CASSTGTSGSAFF. This chain connects TRBV7-2 to TRBJ2-1; 14 positions agree with TRBD2. Trimming cost V 5 bases and J 16 bases; bases outside gene matches: 7. The CDR3 loop spans 13 amino acids. Looked up from germline, CDR1 is SGHTA and CDR2 is FQGNSA. The full variable domain, its missing parts supplied by reference TRBV7-2 and TRBJ2-1, is GAGVSQSPSNKVTEKGKDVELRCDPISGHTALYWYRQSLGQGLEFLIYFQGNSAPDKSGLPSDRFSAERTGGSVSTLTIQRTQQEDSAVYLCASSTGTSGSAFFGPGTRLTVL.

The CDR3 reads CASSSTRGIAFF. DNA for the CDR3: TGTGCCAGCAGCTCCACTAGGGGGATAGCTTTCTTT. The chain joins TRBV5-8 to TRBJ1-1; D might be TRBD1 (6 bases). Trimming removed 3 bases at V and 10 bases at J, with 13 bases between. The CDR3 is 12 residues long. CDR1 and CDR2 (germline): SGHTS, YDEGEE.

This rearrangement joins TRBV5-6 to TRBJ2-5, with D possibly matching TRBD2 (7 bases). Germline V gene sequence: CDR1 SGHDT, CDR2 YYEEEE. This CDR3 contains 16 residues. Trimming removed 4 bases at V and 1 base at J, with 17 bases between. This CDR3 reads CASSNEGAGAQETQYF. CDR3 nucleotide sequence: TGTGCCAGCAGCAATGAGGGCGCGGGGGCCCAAGAGACCCAGTACTTC.